These T cell receptor beta chains were read from a single sample in a study of blood T cell repertoires in COVID-19. Profiling relied on immunoSEQ multiplex PCR, and the TCRdb table lists in-frame clones only, not all of them. The sample contains some 200,000 clones, roughly 78% of which appear only once. The sample was peripheral blood. Receptor source: a woman aged 40-49 years with acute or convalescent COVID-19. The CDR3 runs from the conserved cysteine through the conserved F or W. A D gene is named only where the DNA matches it firmly. Clone size is given for some rows only: seen once, a few or many times, or a class if the clone is expanded.

clone size	D gene	V gene	J gene	CDR3 protein	CDR3 DNA
few	NA	TRBV5-1	TRBJ2-1	CASYGGNEQFF	TGCGCCAGCTACGGGGGCAATGAGCAGTTCTTC
NA	TRBD2	TRBV6-5	TRBJ2-3	CASSTSGRHADTQYF	TGTGCCAGCAGCACTAGCGGGAGGCACGCAGATACGCAGTATTTT
few	NA	TRBV5-1	TRBJ2-7	CASSPSWDGGYEQYF	TGCGCCAGCAGCCCCTCTTGGGACGGGGGCTACGAGCAGTACTTC
NA	NA	TRBV5-6	TRBJ1-1	CASSWGVLQGYHTEAFF	TGTGCCAGCAGCTGGGGAGTTCTACAGGGCTATCACACTGAAGCTTTCTTT
NA	NA	TRBV24-1	TRBJ1-5	CATSGQVSNQPQHF	TGTGCCACCAGTGGACAGGTTAGCAATCAGCCCCAGCATTTT
NA	NA	TRBV4-2	TRBJ1-2	CASSLGGNGYTF	TGTGCCAGCAGCCTTGGGGGGAATGGCTACACCTTC
NA	NA	TRBV14	TRBJ1-4	CASSQDGRDHEKLFF	TGTGCCAGCAGCCAAGATGGGAGGGATCATGAAAAACTGTTTTTT
few	TRBD1	TRBV6-1	TRBJ1-2	CASSERDRGPGYTF	TGTGCCAGCAGTGAAAGGGACAGGGGTCCCGGCTACACCTTC
once	TRBD1	TRBV18	TRBJ1-3	CASSPSPGTGSGNTIYF	TGTGCCAGCTCACCTAGTCCCGGGACAGGGTCTGGAAACACCATATATTTT
NA	NA	TRBV9	TRBJ1-3	CASSVDWTLGNTIYF	TGTGCCAGCAGCGTAGACTGGACACTTGGAAACACCATATATTTT
NA	NA	TRBV5-5	TRBJ1-4	CASSLYVSGNNEKLFF	TGTGCCAGCAGCTTGTACGTTTCAGGGAACAATGAAAAACTGTTTTTT
many	NA	TRBV5-6	TRBJ2-2	CASSFTGRNTGELFF	TGTGCCAGCAGCTTCACAGGGAGGAACACCGGGGAGCTGTTTTTT
NA	NA	TRBV5-6	TRBJ1-6	CASSSSTGRTYNSPLHF	TGTGCCAGCAGCTCCTCGACAGGACGCACCTATAATTCACCCCTCCACTTT
NA	NA	TRBV19	TRBJ1-6	CASAVSSYNSPLHF	TGTGCCAGCGCGGTGAGCTCCTATAATTCACCCCTCCACTTT
NA	TRBD2	TRBV4-3	TRBJ2-4	CASSQEMASGQYF	TGCGCCAGCAGCCAAGAGATGGCTAGCGGACAGTACTTC
NA	NA	TRBV12-1	TRBJ2-1	CASSPLHEQFF	TGTGCCAGCAGCCCACTACATGAGCAGTTCTTC
NA	NA	TRBV7-3	TRBJ1-1	CASSPNSLRENTEAFF	TGTGCCAGCAGCCCTAACTCCCTCCGGGAGAACACTGAAGCTTTCTTT
NA	NA	TRBV3-1/TRBV3-2	TRBJ2-3	CASSQVISTSPSTDTQYF	TGTGCCAGCAGCCAAGTAATTAGTACGAGTCCTAGCACAGATACGCAGTATTTT
NA	NA	TRBV3-1/TRBV3-2	TRBJ1-3	CASSFEDSGNTIYF	TGTGCCAGCAGCTTCGAGGACAGTGGAAACACCATATATTTT
NA	TRBD1	TRBV7-2	TRBJ2-5	CASSRDSSQGQYF	TGTGCCAGCAGTAGGGACAGTAGTCAGGGCCAGTACTTC
NA	NA	TRBV15	TRBJ2-7	CATSRGGQTHYEQYF	TGTGCCACCAGCAGAGGCGGACAAACCCACTACGAGCAGTACTTC